One and the same sample provided the 28 T cell receptor beta chains below, sequenced in a study of graft-versus-host responses after intestinal transplantation. Sequencing used immunoSEQ multiplex PCR; TCRdb keeps in-frame clones, though not all of them. The table lists about 97,000 clones, more than 80% of them singletons, with around 16% in the top ten. The material was PBMCs, obtained approximately 420 days after intestinal transplant. The receptor set was obtained from a human patient who received an intestinal transplant, so some T cells may come from the graft donor.

V and J are TRBV27 and TRBJ1-6, with D perhaps matching TRBD1 (6 bases). Germline values: CDR1 MNHEY, CDR2 SMNVEV (reference sequence). This CDR3 has 15 amino acids. The V end was cut by 3 bases, the J end by 2 bases, with 8 bases between. The CDR3 sequence: CASSFRGPYNSPLHF. Written as DNA, the CDR3 is TGTGCCAGCAGTTTTCGGGGGCCCTATAATTCACCCCTCCACTTT.

V usage is TRBV6-6 and J usage is TRBJ1-2; a possible D gene is TRBD1 (6 bases). The CDR3 is 13 residues long. CDR1 and CDR2 from the germline V gene are MNHNY and SVGAGI (reference sequence). Trimming removed 6 bases at V and 3 bases at J, with 11 bases between. For the CDR3, the DNA is TGTGCCAGCAGGCAGGGGATACACTATGGCTACACCTTC. Translated, it gives CASRQGIHYGYTF.

The CDR3 DNA is TGTGCCAGCAGTGAAGACCCAGGGATGAACACTGAAGCTTTCTTT. Translating it yields CASSEDPGMNTEAFF. The chain carries TRBV6-1 and TRBJ1-1; weak D call: TRBD1 (5 bases). V shed 1 base and J shed 0 bases, with 9 bases lying between them. This CDR3 region has 15 residues. Per the germline V gene, CDR1 is MNHNS and CDR2 is SASEGT.

The chain employs TRBV4-2 and TRBJ1-1; D not certain. V lost 8 bases and J lost 1, with 8 bases in between. The length of the CDR3 is 12 residues. Looked up from germline, CDR1 is LGHNA and CDR2 is YNFKEQ. CDR3 in amino acids: CASSPQNTEAFF. The CDR3 coding sequence is TGTGCCAGCTCCCCACAGAACACTGAAGCTTTCTTT.

The rearrangement links TRBV5-6 to TRBJ1-2; tentative D call: TRBD1 (5 bases). Between the trimmed V and J ends, which lost 6 bases and 4 bases, there was a span of 16 bases. Germline lookup yields CDR1 SGHDT and CDR2 YYEEEE. The CDR3 sequence is 14 residues long. The CDR3 region has the DNA TGTGCCAGCACCTCAGCAGCGACAGTCTATGGCTACACCTTC. Its protein product is CASTSAATVYGYTF.

This clone was seen just once. The chain links TRBV7-4 to TRBJ1-2; no reliable D call. CDR1 SGHVT and CDR2 SQSDAQ come from the germline V gene. Trimming removed 0 bases at V and 9 bases at J, with 20 bases between. The length of the CDR3 is 16 residues. The CDR3 reads CASSLAARLKGGSYTF. The CDR3 DNA is TGTGCCAGCAGCTTAGCGGCTAGGCTCAAGGGTGGTAGCTACACCTTC.

The CDR3 DNA is TGTGCCAGCAGTTTAGGGGGGGGCGGCGAGCAGTACTTC. Protein: CASSLGGGGEQYF. V gene TRBV27 combines with J gene TRBJ2-7, with D tentatively TRBD2 (7 bases). CDR3 length equals 13 residues. The germline CDR1 and CDR2 sequences are MNHEY and SMNVEV (reference sequence). Trimming took off 2 bases at V and 6 bases at J, with 11 bases between the two ends.

This clone appeared once. The chain recombines TRBV6-1 with TRBJ1-1; D is unclear. Germline CDR1 MNHNS, CDR2 SASEGT. Trimming stripped 6 bases from V and 7 bases from J, with 9 bases between. The CDR3 has 11 residues. This chain's CDR3 is CASSQGGEAFF. The CDR3 nucleotides read TGTGCCAGCAGCCAAGGTGGTGAAGCTTTCTTT.

The J gene is TRBJ1-6, the V gene TRBV19; D might be TRBD1 (6 bases). Germline values: CDR1 LNHDA, CDR2 SQIVND (reference sequence). The V end was cut by 1 base, the J end by 3 bases, with 19 bases between. The CDR3 is 19 residues long. CDR3 protein: CASSIALAQGRNYNSPLHF. In nucleotides, the CDR3 is TGTGCCAGTAGTATAGCCCTCGCACAGGGCAGAAACTATAATTCACCCCTCCACTTT.

The CDR3 region is CASSSPRLAGTAYEQFF. Written as DNA, the CDR3 is TGTGCCAGCAGCTCCCCCCGTCTAGCGGGGACCGCATATGAGCAGTTCTTC. The rearrangement joins TRBV27 to TRBJ2-1, with 9 bases identical to TRBD2. The CDR3 has 17 amino acids. Germline CDR1 reads MNHEY; CDR2 reads SMNVEV (reference sequence). With 6 bases clipped from V and 8 bases from J, the junction kept 17 bases outside the gene matches.

The chain links TRBV10-3 to TRBJ2-6; D not resolved. V was pared by 2 bases and J by 5 bases, with 10 bases between. CDR3 length: 15 residues. The germline gives CDR1 ENHRY, CDR2 SYGVKD. The CDR3 here is CAISEPTERANVLTF. DNA for the CDR3: TGTGCCATCAGTGAGCCCACCGAAAGGGCCAACGTCCTGACTTTC.

The chain has TRBV5-4 and TRBJ2-5, with a weak D call TRBD1 (5 bases). The germline V gene has CDR1 SGHNT and CDR2 YYREEE (reference sequence). The CDR3 consists of 14 residues. Trimming took off 2 bases at V and 5 bases at J, with 13 bases between the two ends. CDR3 region: CASSFDQGRETQYF. The CDR3 DNA is TGTGCCAGCAGCTTCGATCAGGGCCGGGAGACCCAGTACTTC.

This clone was detected only once. The chain employs TRBV6-5 and TRBJ1-5, with a possible D match to TRBD1 (5 bases). The CDR3 is 12 amino acids. Germline V gene data show CDR1 as MNHEY and CDR2 as SVGAGI. Between the trimmed V and J ends, which lost 9 bases and 7 bases, there was a span of 13 bases. CDR3 loop: CASGQGGQPQHF. The CDR3 DNA follows: TGTGCCAGTGGGCAGGGCGGGCAGCCCCAGCATTTT.

The V gene is TRBV4-2, the J gene TRBJ2-6; D is unresolved. With 1 base removed from V and 7 bases from J, the gap between germline ends came to 11 bases. This CDR3 has 15 amino acids. From germline, CDR1 is LGHNA and CDR2 YNFKEQ. The CDR3 DNA reads TGTGCCAGCAGCCAAGGAATTACTCTCGCCAACGTCCTGACTTTC. Translation gives CASSQGITLANVLTF.

The chain carries TRBV21-1 and TRBJ2-7; no DNA check was done on the table's D call, TRBD1. TRBV21-1 is a listed pseudogene. The CDR3 extends over 17 amino acids. Here the CDR3 DNA reads TGTGCCAGCAGCAAAAAGCGGGGACAGGGGTATTCCTACGAGCAGTACTTC. It is translated as CASSKKRGQGYSYEQYF.

This clone was detected a few times. The rearrangement uses TRBV27 and TRBJ2-1; a weak D match, TRBD2 (6 bases). This CDR3 has 13 residues. V was clipped by 6 bases and J by 3 bases, with 9 bases between them. Looked up from germline, CDR1 is MNHEY and CDR2 is SMNVEV (reference sequence). CDR3 DNA sequence: TGTGCCAGCAGCCCGGGGGACTACAATGAGCAGTTCTTC. Its translation is CASSPGDYNEQFF.

The V call is TRBV5-1, the J call TRBJ1-1; D not certain. CDR3 size: 14 residues. Trimming took 0 bases from V and 6 from J, leaving 12 bases between them. CDR1 SGHRS and CDR2 YFSETQ come from the germline V gene. CDR3 DNA sequence: TGCGCCAGCAGCTTGGGATATGGGGATCCTGAAGCTTTCTTT. Protein product: CASSLGYGDPEAFF.

This chain uses TRBV5-1 with TRBJ1-2, with D possibly being TRBD1 (5 bases). The V end was cut by 0 bases, the J end by 5 bases, with 17 bases between. This CDR3 region has 16 residues. Germline V gene data show CDR1 as SGHRS and CDR2 as YFSETQ. The CDR3 sequence: CASSLGQMGLGYGYTF. CDR3 sequence (DNA): TGCGCCAGCAGCTTGGGTCAGATGGGACTGGGATATGGCTACACCTTC. Full variable domain (missing parts from reference TRBV5-1 and TRBJ1-2): KAGVTQTPRYLIKTRGQQVTLSCSPISGHRSVSWYQQTPGQGLQFLFEYFSETQRNKGNFPGRFSGRQFSNSRSEMNVSTLELGDSALYLCASSLGQMGLGYGYTFGSGTRLTVV.

Only one count was recorded for this clone. The rearrangement uses TRBV18 and TRBJ1-2; 7 bases match TRBD1. Germline values: CDR1 KGHSH, CDR2 LQKENI. The V gene end was trimmed by 4 bases and the J gene end by 8 bases; junction bases not matched to a gene: 4. The CDR3 sequence is 12 residues long. The DNA for the CDR3 is TGTGCCAGCTCACTCGACAGGGAGGGCTACACCTTC. It yields the protein CASSLDREGYTF.

The V gene is TRBV27, the J gene TRBJ1-1, with no clear D. Trimming took 2 bases from V and 6 from J, leaving 10 bases between them. CDR1 and CDR2 from the germline V gene are MNHEY and SMNVEV (reference sequence). The CDR3 has 13 residues. The DNA of the CDR3 is TGTGCCAGCAGTTTAAGTGGATGGGCTGAAGCTTTCTTT. Its protein is CASSLSGWAEAFF.

The genes are TRBV9 and TRBJ1-4; TRBD1 matches 7 bases. Unmatched junction bases numbered 9, after V lost 0 bases and J lost 16 bases. Per the germline V gene, CDR1 is SGDLS and CDR2 is YYNGEE. This CDR3 spans 13 amino acids. This chain's CDR3 is CASSVDGGGVRFF. CDR3 DNA sequence: TGTGCCAGCAGCGTAGATGGAGGGGGCGTAAGGTTTTTT.

This clone was seen once. The chain uses TRBV5-1 and TRBJ2-3; D may be TRBD1 or TRBD2 (6 bases each). The V gene lost 0 bases and the J gene lost 4 bases, with 12 bases spanning the gap. The CDR3 sequence is 15 residues long. Germline-derived CDR1 and CDR2 are SGHRS and YFSETQ. CDR3 region: CASSLEPRGADTQYF. The CDR3 DNA is TGCGCCAGCAGCTTGGAACCTAGGGGGGCAGATACGCAGTATTTT.

The rearrangement joins TRBV15 to TRBJ2-3; D might be TRBD1 (6 bases). Trimming stripped 0 bases from V and 1 base from J, with 8 bases between. Germline V gene sequence: CDR1 LNHNV, CDR2 YYDKDF (reference sequence). The CDR3 spans 15 residues. The CDR3: CATSRDRTGTDTQYF. For the CDR3, the DNA is TGTGCCACCAGCAGAGATAGGACAGGCACAGATACGCAGTATTTT.

The chain combines TRBV5-8 with TRBJ2-5, with TRBD1 matching 12 bases. V trimming: 6 bases; J trimming: 3 bases; junction bases outside the gene matches: 9. This CDR3 region has 16 residues. Germline-derived CDR1 and CDR2 are SGHTS and YDEGEE. CDR3 sequence reads: CASTGQGAPSKETQYF. CDR3 nucleotides: TGTGCCAGCACGGGACAGGGGGCCCCCTCGAAAGAGACCCAGTACTTC.

The chain recombines TRBV18 with TRBJ1-4, with D unclear. Trimming shortened V by 0 bases and J by 8 bases, and 13 bases separated the two germline ends. The CDR3 consists of 15 residues. The germline V gene encodes CDR1 KGHSH and CDR2 LQKENI. CDR3 sequence (DNA): TGTGCCAGCTCACCACCGACCCTTCAACGGGAAAAACTGTTTTTT. Translating gives CASSPPTLQREKLFF.

The V call is TRBV6-1, the J call TRBJ1-5; no clear D gene. The ends were cut back, 1 base at V and 3 bases at J, with 4 bases in the middle. Per germline, CDR1 MNHNS and CDR2 SASEGT. This CDR3 comprises 13 residues. CDR3 nucleotide sequence: TGTGCCAGCAGTGAAGGTTCCAATCAGCCCCAGCATTTT. Its translation: CASSEGSNQPQHF.

The chain carries TRBV4-1 and TRBJ2-2; D might be TRBD2 (5 bases). V was cut by 1 base and J by 2 bases, with 11 bases left in between. The CDR3 spans 16 residues. Germline values: CDR1 MGHRA, CDR2 YSYEKL. The CDR3 loop is CASSQGIDYNTGELFF. CDR3 nucleotides: TGCGCCAGCAGCCAAGGAATCGACTATAACACCGGGGAGCTGTTTTTT.

This clone came up once. The chain combines TRBV6-5 with TRBJ2-5; D unclear. The J call is doubtful: the DNA matches TRBJ2-7 better. Germline V gene data show CDR1 as MNHEY and CDR2 as SVGAGI. The CDR3 spans 16 residues. Written as DNA, the CDR3 is TGTGCCAGCAGTTACGGGAACGGGCCGGTATCCTACGAGCAGTACTTC. Translated, it gives CASSYGNGPVSYEQYF.